Listed below are T cell receptor beta chains from one sample, sequenced in a study of glioma-infiltrating T cells. MiXCR, applied by TCRdb to the multiplex PCR reads, yields one record per CDR3 protein. The repertoire holds about 93,000 distinct CDR3 sequences, with approximately 39% as singletons. The material sequenced was glioma tissue, nonneoplastic brain tissue, or PBMCs (not recorded which). All receptors come from a human donor with low-grade glioma or glioblastoma, undergoing nonglioma brain surgery, or in good health (not recorded which). Both conserved end residues are part of each CDR3. The D gene is left open where the match is weak. Clone size appears in some rows only: once, few, many, or a class for an expanded clone.

V: TRBV7-2
D: .
size: many
J: TRBJ2-7
length: 12
CDR3: CASSLGGWEQYF
DNA: TGTGCCAGCTCCCTGGGGGGATGGGAGCAGTACTTC

V: TRBV27
D: TRBD2
size: .
J: TRBJ2-1
length: 16
CDR3: CANRPLAGGQNNEQLF
DNA: TGTGCCAACAGGCCCCTAGCGGGAGGGCAAAACAATGAGCAGTTATTC

V: TRBV29-1
D: TRBD1
size: few
J: TRBJ2-7
length: 14
CDR3: CSVSGTGGSYEQYF
DNA: TGCAGCGTATCCGGGACAGGGGGATCCTACGAGCAGTACTTC

V: TRBV7-2
D: .
size: many
J: TRBJ2-3
length: 16
CDR3: CASSYRQGGGTDTQYF
DNA: TGTGCCAGCAGCTACAGACAGGGAGGTGGCACAGATACGCAGTATTTT

V: TRBV7-2
D: TRBD1
size: many
J: TRBJ2-1
length: 13
CDR3: CASSLRQGNEQFF
DNA: TGTGCCAGCAGCCTCCGACAGGGCAATGAGCAGTTCTTC

V: TRBV20-1
D: .
size: many
J: TRBJ2-3
length: 12
CDR3: CSAQQGIDTQYF
DNA: TGCAGTGCTCAACAGGGTATTGATACGCAGTATTTT

V: TRBV19
D: .
size: .
J: TRBJ2-7
length: 13
CDR3: CSSIRRPEGEQHF
DNA: TGTTCCAGTATCCGGCGACCCGAGGGGGAGCAGCACTTC

V: TRBV9
D: TRBD1
size: few
J: TRBJ2-5
length: 14
CDR3: CASTRDRGQETQYF
DNA: TGTGCCAGCACCCGGGACAGGGGGCAAGAGACCCAGTACTTC

V: TRBV9
D: .
size: .
J: TRBJ2-1
length: 13
CDR3: CASSAEAAGEQFF
DNA: TGTGCCAGCAGCGCAGAAGCCGCCGGTGAGCAGTTCTTC

V: TRBV10-2
D: TRBD2
size: many
J: TRBJ2-1
length: 14
CDR3: CASSLAGSYNEQFF
DNA: TGCGCCAGCAGTCTAGCGGGGAGCTACAATGAGCAGTTCTTC

V: TRBV7-9
D: .
size: many
J: TRBJ2-3
length: 15
CDR3: CASSPRGSDTDTQYF
DNA: TGTGCCAGCAGCCCACGGGGATCAGACACAGATACGCAGTATTTT

V: TRBV28
D: TRBD2
size: .
J: TRBJ2-7
length: 14
CDR3: CASGTGESSYEQYF
DNA: TGCGCCAGCGGGACCGGGGAGAGCTCCTACGAGCAGTACTTC

V: TRBV12-3/TRBV12-4
D: .
size: many
J: TRBJ2-1
length: 13
CDR3: CASSYGFGDEQFF
DNA: TGTGCCAGCAGTTACGGGTTTGGCGATGAGCAGTTCTTC

V: TRBV12-3/TRBV12-4
D: TRBD2
size: .
J: TRBJ2-7
length: 15
CDR3: CASRSTSGGAYEQYF
DNA: TGTGCCAGCAGATCGACTAGCGGGGGGGCGTACGAGCAGTACTTC

V: TRBV20-1
D: .
size: many
J: TRBJ2-5
length: 11
CDR3: CSARLIETQYF
DNA: TGCAGTGCTAGACTGATAGAGACCCAGTACTTC

V: TRBV12-3/TRBV12-4
D: .
size: .
J: TRBJ2-7
length: 14
CDR3: CASSLGQFAGEQYF
DNA: TGTGCCAGCAGTTTAGGCCAATTCGCGGGCGAGCAGTACTTC

V: TRBV6-9
D: .
size: .
J: TRBJ1-2
length: 13
CDR3: CASSSGNNYGYTF
DNA: TGTGCCAGCAGTTCAGGCAATAACTATGGCTACACCTTC

V: TRBV10-3
D: .
size: many
J: TRBJ2-3
length: 13
CDR3: CAVTKNLPDTQYF
DNA: TGTGCCGTGACAAAAAACCTTCCAGATACGCAGTATTTT

V: TRBV29-1
D: .
size: many
J: TRBJ1-1
length: 13
CDR3: CSAPGQLNTEAFF
DNA: TGCAGCGCCCCGGGACAATTGAACACTGAAGCTTTCTTT

V: TRBV20-1
D: TRBD1
size: .
J: TRBJ2-2
length: 16
CDR3: CSARLMDRGLTGELFF
DNA: TGCAGTGCTAGACTGATGGACAGGGGGTTAACCGGGGAGCTGTTTTTT

V: TRBV2
D: TRBD1
size: many
J: TRBJ1-2
length: 15
CDR3: CASSDRQGAWYGYTF
DNA: TGTGCCAGCAGTGACCGACAGGGGGCCTGGTATGGCTACACCTTC

V: TRBV20-1
D: .
size: many
J: TRBJ2-1
length: 15
CDR3: CSAGPVKGNYNEQFF
DNA: TGCAGTGCTGGCCCCGTAAAGGGGAACTACAATGAGCAGTTCTTC

V: TRBV28
D: .
size: many
J: TRBJ2-7
length: 16
CDR3: CASSPGTLELNYEQYF
DNA: TGTGCCAGCAGTCCCGGGACACTAGAATTGAACTACGAGCAGTACTTC

V: TRBV20-1
D: .
size: once
J: TRBJ1-1
length: 14
CDR3: CSAGNLLANTEAFF
DNA: TGCAGTGCTGGCAACCTATTGGCCAACACTGAAGCTTTCTTT

V: TRBV7-9
D: .
size: many
J: TRBJ2-5
length: 16
CDR3: CASSLLRAPILETQYF
DNA: TGTGCCAGCAGCTTGTTACGGGCGCCGATTCTAGAGACCCAGTACTTC

V: TRBV28
D: .
size: .
J: TRBJ2-7
length: 12
CDR3: CASNVQGHEQYF
DNA: TGTGCCAGCAACGTACAGGGCCACGAGCAGTACTTC

V: TRBV6-1
D: .
size: many
J: TRBJ2-7
length: 11
CDR3: CASSRWGEQYF
DNA: TGTGCCAGCAGTCGATGGGGAGAGCAGTACTTC

V: TRBV19
D: TRBD1
size: many
J: TRBJ2-1
length: 14
CDR3: CASSMDRGVDEQFF
DNA: TGTGCCAGTAGTATGGACAGGGGAGTGGATGAGCAGTTCTTC

V: TRBV20-1
D: TRBD2
size: .
J: TRBJ2-7
length: 13
CDR3: CNAIYPSGYKQYF
DNA: TGCAATGCCATTTACCCTAGCGGCTACAAGCAGTACTTC

V: TRBV7-3
D: .
size: few
J: TRBJ1-2
length: 17
CDR3: CASSPPTGITRVDGYTF
DNA: TGTGCCAGCAGCCCCCCTACAGGGATCACTCGGGTTGATGGCTACACCTTC

V: TRBV7-3
D: .
size: many
J: TRBJ2-2
length: 16
CDR3: CASSLMGGSNTGELFF
DNA: TGTGCCAGCAGCTTAATGGGCGGGTCGAACACCGGGGAGCTGTTTTTT

V: TRBV10-3
D: TRBD2
size: many
J: TRBJ2-7
length: 15
CDR3: CAISAAGLVFDEQYF
DNA: TGTGCCATCAGTGCGGCGGGACTAGTGTTTGACGAGCAGTACTTC

V: TRBV18
D: TRBD1
size: many
J: TRBJ2-2
length: 15
CDR3: CASSRDRGDTGELFF
DNA: TGTGCCAGCTCGCGGGACAGGGGAGACACCGGGGAGCTGTTTTTT

V: TRBV6-2/TRBV6-3
D: .
size: .
J: TRBJ2-7
length: 14
CDR3: CASRSTSSYNEQYF
DNA: TGTGCCAGCAGGTCGACTAGTTCCTACAACGAGCAGTACTTC

V: TRBV28
D: .
size: .
J: TRBJ1-5
length: 15
CDR3: CASSLSPGLSNQPHF
DNA: TGTGCCAGCAGTTTAAGTCCGGGCCTTAGCAATCAGCCCCATTTT

V: TRBV5-6
D: .
size: .
J: TRBJ2-1
length: 17
CDR3: CASSSTLQGSNDNEQFF
DNA: TGTGCCAGCAGCTCAACCTTACAGGGCTCCAATGACAATGAGCAGTTCTTC

V: TRBV30
D: .
size: many
J: TRBJ2-5
length: 13
CDR3: CAWTGQHQETQYF
DNA: TGTGCCTGGACGGGACAACACCAAGAGACCCAGTACTTC

V: TRBV2
D: .
size: many
J: TRBJ2-2
length: 15
CDR3: CASSEALRVAGELFF
DNA: TGTGCCAGCAGTGAAGCGCTTCGGGTTGCCGGGGAGCTGTTTTTT

V: TRBV2
D: .
size: many
J: TRBJ2-1
length: 15
CDR3: CASSELLRGYNEQFF
DNA: TGTGCCAGCAGTGAACTCCTCAGGGGCTACAATGAGCAGTTCTTC

V: TRBV6-1
D: .
size: .
J: TRBJ2-1
length: 16
CDR3: CASSGPQRVSYNERFF
DNA: TGTGCCAGCAGTGGGCCCCAGCGGGTATCCTATAATGAGCGGTTCTTC